This T cell receptor (beta chain) was observed in a study of T-cell memory formation after mild COVID-19. Trimming took 5 bases from V and 0 from J, leaving 14 bases between them. The CDR3 has 16 residues. Germline V gene sequence: CDR1 MGHDK, CDR2 SYGVNS. Study-level findings and limits: Confirmation was lacking for SARS-CoV-2 specificity of second-wave clones that peaked on day 37. For contracting clones, CD4+ ones sat mainly in CM and EM, CD8+ in EMRA.

5'RACE, which relied on constant-segment primers, yielded TCR alpha and TCR beta cDNA libraries carrying sample barcodes and UMIs. TCRdb redid the calling of the 5' RACE reads with MiXCR, one entry per CDR3 protein. The sample records 65,000 to 100,000 distinct CDR3 sequences, 9.5% to 15% being singletons. Details on this clonotype: The antigen remains undetermined.

This sequence joins TRBV25-1 and TRBJ1-3; D not certain. This sequence was found in a man between 18 and 29 years old who had mild COVID-19 (a few samples of this study predate the infection). Cell type and time point are not known. The sample was PBMCs or a T cell subset sorted from them (not recorded which). The CDR3 region is CASSHSGYGSGNTIYF. In DNA, the CDR3 is TGTGCCAGCAGTCATTCGGGTTATGGCTCTGGAAACACCATATATTTT.